What follows are 25 T cell receptor beta chains derived from one specimen sequenced in a study of chemoradiotherapy in HPV16-positive cancers. Profiled with immunoSEQ multiplex PCR; TCRdb holds only in-frame clones, not every one. Of around 33,000 clones in the sample, around 83% were seen once. The sequencing used blood, collected from a patient who underwent chemoradiotherapy. Receptor source: a human donor with HPV-associated anogenital cancer.

The J gene is TRBJ1-1, the V gene TRBV7-3; D perhaps matches TRBD1 (6 bases). Germline CDR1 and CDR2: SGHTA and FQGTGA. The germline V and J ends were trimmed by 5 bases and 0 bases, with 16 bases remaining between them. The CDR3 runs to 16 residues. CDR3 sequence reads: CASSVGSTGMNTEAFF. The CDR3 nucleotides are TGTGCCAGCAGCGTAGGATCCACAGGGATGAACACTGAAGCTTTCTTT.

This sequence joins TRBV7-2 and TRBJ2-2; D remains ambiguous. Trimming shortened V by 1 base and J by 5 bases, and 8 bases separated the two germline ends. This CDR3 region has 14 residues. Germline CDR1 and CDR2: SGHTA and FQGNSA. CDR3 protein: CASSLGRETGELFF. Written as DNA, the CDR3 is TGTGCCAGCAGCTTAGGTCGAGAAACCGGGGAGCTGTTTTTT.

V gene TRBV27 combines with J gene TRBJ1-1, with TRBD1 matching over 8 bases. Germline-derived CDR1 and CDR2 are MNHEY and SMNVEV (reference sequence). V shed 5 bases, J shed 9 bases, and the junction held 8 bases outside the gene matches. CDR3 size: 13 residues. CDR3 sequence (DNA): TGTGCCAGCAGTCCAAGACAGGGGTTAAAAGCTTTCTTT. This codes for CASSPRQGLKAFF.

The V gene is TRBV18, the J gene TRBJ2-2, with TRBD1 as a possible D gene (5 bases). This CDR3 is 17 amino acids long. Trimming stripped 0 bases from V and 1 base from J, with 12 bases between. Germline V gene data show CDR1 as KGHSH and CDR2 as LQKENI. The CDR3: CASSPPVAGRNTGELFF. The CDR3, as DNA: TGTGCCAGCTCACCACCGGTGGCAGGGCGGAACACCGGGGAGCTGTTTTTT.

By sample share, this clone is medium-sized. V and J are TRBV9 and TRBJ2-2; a weak D match, TRBD1 (6 bases). This CDR3 spans 14 amino acids. Germline-derived CDR1 and CDR2 are SGDLS and YYNGEE. The V gene lost 7 bases and the J gene lost 2 bases, with 12 bases spanning the gap. CDR3 region: CASHRDTNTGELFF. CDR3 sequence (DNA): TGTGCCAGCCACAGGGACACCAACACCGGGGAGCTGTTTTTT.

The chain is built from TRBV10-2 and TRBJ1-1; 9 bases map to TRBD1. Germline-derived CDR1 and CDR2 are WSHSY and SAAADI. This CDR3 comprises 15 residues. The J segment lost 2 bases and the V segment lost 6 bases, leaving 7 bases of the junction unmatched. CDR3 nucleotides: TGCGCCAGCAGAGAATTGGGACAGGGAAACACTGAAGCTTTCTTT. Translation gives CASRELGQGNTEAFF.

This clone was counted a few times. The chain combines TRBV7-2 with TRBJ2-7; D is ambiguous. Deletions cut 0 bases from V and 0 bases from J, with 9 bases between. CDR1 and CDR2 from the germline V gene are SGHTA and FQGNSA. CDR3 length: 15 amino acids. The chain's CDR3 is CASSLAIVSSYEQYF. CDR3 DNA: TGTGCCAGCAGCTTAGCGATAGTGAGCTCCTACGAGCAGTACTTC.

The chain carries TRBV28 and TRBJ1-2; maybe TRBD1 (5 bases). V lost 2 bases and J lost 5, with 12 bases in between. The CDR3 runs 14 residues. CDR1 MDHEN and CDR2 SYDVKM come from the germline V gene. CDR3 in amino acids: CASSLRGTVYGYTF. The DNA for the CDR3 is TGTGCCAGCAGTTTAAGAGGGACCGTGTATGGCTACACCTTC.

The rearrangement joins TRBV4-1 to TRBJ1-5; TRBD1 matches at 10 bases. CDR1 is MGHRA, CDR2 YSYEKL, per germline. The CDR3 runs 16 residues. Trimming cost V 1 base and J 5 bases; bases outside gene matches: 5. The CDR3 nucleotides read TGCGCCAGCAGCCAAGGTCGGGACAGGGGAGATCAGCCCCAGCATTTT. Translating gives CASSQGRDRGDQPQHF.

The rearrangement joins TRBV7-3 to TRBJ2-2, with 7 nucleotides matching TRBD2. V gave up 2 bases and J gave up 2 bases; unmatched junction bases: 2. The CDR3 sequence is 15 residues long. CDR1 and CDR2 (germline): SGHTA, FQGTGA. DNA for the CDR3: TGTGCCAGCAGCTTAGCGGGGGTAAACACCGGGGAGCTGTTTTTT. This encodes CASSLAGVNTGELFF. Full variable domain (missing parts from reference TRBV7-3 and TRBJ2-2): GAGVSQTPSNKVTEKGKYVELRCDPISGHTALYWYRQSLGQGPEFLIYFQGTGAADDSGLPNDRFFAVRPEGSVSTLKIQRTERGDSAVYLCASSLAGVNTGELFFGEGSRLTVL.

The chain recombines TRBV27 with TRBJ2-2, with D maybe TRBD1 (5 bases). Per the germline V gene, CDR1 is MNHEY and CDR2 is SMNVEV (reference sequence). The CDR3 covers 14 residues. Trimming cost V 8 bases and J 0 bases, with 10 bases left between them. The CDR3 here is CASFGRANTGELFF. CDR3 sequence (DNA): TGTGCCAGCTTCGGCAGGGCGAACACCGGGGAGCTGTTTTTT.

This clone was seen just once. The chain combines TRBV2 with TRBJ1-5, with unresolved D. Germline CDR1 and CDR2: SNHLY and FYNNEI. V lost 8 bases to trimming and J lost 0 bases, with 11 bases between them. The CDR3 spans 14 residues. CDR3 DNA: TGTGCCAGCTTTCTTGGAAATAGCAATCAGCCCCAGCATTTT. This translates into CASFLGNSNQPQHF.

The chain employs TRBV7-9 and TRBJ1-2; D is unclear. The CDR3 runs to 13 residues. Between the trimmed V and J ends, which lost 1 base and 4 bases, there was a span of 7 bases. Germline V gives CDR1 SEHNR, CDR2 FQNEAQ (reference sequence). CDR3 nucleotide sequence: TGTGCCAGCAGCTTAGGGACGGCCTATGGCTACACCTTC. It encodes CASSLGTAYGYTF.

This chain joins TRBV7-9 and TRBJ1-1; weak D call: TRBD1 (5 bases). There are 13 residues in the CDR3. Trimming cost V 1 base and J 5 bases, with 8 bases left between them. Germline V gives CDR1 SEHNR, CDR2 FQNEAQ (reference sequence). In DNA, the CDR3 is TGTGCCAGCAGCTTAGAGAGGGGTACTGAAGCTTTCTTT. It is translated as CASSLERGTEAFF.

The CDR3 protein is CASSPAIGRTSGNEQYF. CDR3 nucleotides: TGTGCCAGCTCACCGGCTATCGGACGGACCTCGGGAAACGAGCAGTACTTC. The gene calls are TRBV18 and TRBJ2-7; D might be TRBD2 (5 bases). CDR1 is KGHSH and CDR2 is LQKENI in the germline V gene. There are 17 residues in the CDR3. V was trimmed by 3 bases and J by 5 bases, leaving 23 bases between them.

The chain recombines TRBV19 with TRBJ1-1, with TRBD1 as a possible D gene (5 bases). This CDR3 comprises 16 residues. Looked up from germline, CDR1 is LNHDA and CDR2 is SQIVND (reference sequence). Trimming took 7 bases from V and 0 from J, leaving 18 bases between them. Written as DNA, the CDR3 is TGTGCCAGTACCTCAACGGGCCCACAGGTGAACACTGAAGCTTTCTTT. This codes for CASTSTGPQVNTEAFF. The variable domain in full, completed from reference TRBV19 and TRBJ1-1, reads DGGITQSPKYLFRKEGQNVTLSCEQNLNHDAMYWYRQDPGQGLRLIYYSQIVNDFQKGDIAEGYSVSREKKESFPLTVTSAQKNPTAFYLCASTSTGPQVNTEAFFGQGTRLTVV.

This clone was seen only once. V usage is TRBV5-4 and J usage is TRBJ1-4, with TRBD1 matching over 8 bases. CDR3 length: 16 amino acids. Per germline, CDR1 SGHNT and CDR2 YYREEE (reference sequence). V shed 4 bases, J shed 6 bases, and the junction held 11 bases outside the gene matches. DNA of the CDR3: TGTGCCAGCAGCATTGGACCACAGGGGGAATATGAAAAACTGTTTTTT. This codes for CASSIGPQGEYEKLFF.

This clone turned up a few times. J is TRBJ1-4 and V is TRBV6-5; D possibly corresponds to TRBD1 (5 bases). CDR1 MNHEY and CDR2 SVGAGI come from the germline V gene. V was trimmed by 2 bases and J by 5 bases, leaving 9 bases between them. The CDR3 has 14 residues. The chain's CDR3 is CASSYGTLNEKLFF. For the CDR3, the DNA is TGTGCCAGCAGTTACGGGACCCTGAATGAAAAACTGTTTTTT.

The chain combines TRBV10-1 with TRBJ2-2; D not resolved. V was cut by 6 bases and J by 3 bases, with 23 bases left in between. Germline V gene lookup returns CDR1 WNHNN and CDR2 SYGVQD (reference sequence). This CDR3 has 18 amino acids. CDR3: CASRSGPATLHYTGELFF. DNA of the CDR3: TGCGCCAGCAGAAGTGGACCGGCCACACTTCATTACACCGGGGAGCTGTTTTTT.

This rearrangement joins TRBV28 to TRBJ2-5, with D possibly matching TRBD1 (5 bases). Deletions cut 8 bases from V and 5 bases from J, with 9 bases between. CDR1 is MDHEN and CDR2 is SYDVKM in the germline V gene. The CDR3 is 11 residues long. CDR3 region: CASAGMETQYF. The CDR3 DNA follows: TGTGCCAGCGCAGGGATGGAGACCCAGTACTTC.

The chain links TRBV5-1 to TRBJ2-2; D remains unclear. There are 16 residues in the CDR3. In germline, CDR1 is SGHRS, CDR2 YFSETQ. V lost 1 base, J lost 2 bases, and 12 bases lay in between. This chain's CDR3 is CASSLLEQANTGELFF. CDR3 DNA: TGCGCCAGCAGCTTGTTAGAGCAAGCCAACACCGGGGAGCTGTTTTTT.

The chain combines TRBV11-3 with TRBJ2-1; the D gene is possibly TRBD2 (7 bases). The CDR3 runs 15 residues. The germline V gene has CDR1 SGHNT and CDR2 YENEEA. Trimming took off 3 bases at V and 5 bases at J, with 14 bases between the two ends. The CDR3 DNA reads TGTGCCAGCAGCTTCTGGGGGGGGCAAGACAATGAGCAGTTCTTC. Protein sequence: CASSFWGGQDNEQFF.

This clone is a singleton in its sample. V usage is TRBV19 and J usage is TRBJ1-5; TRBD1 matches at 9 bases. This CDR3 comprises 16 residues. Germline CDR1 and CDR2: LNHDA and SQIVND (reference sequence). After removal of 8 bases from V and 2 bases from J, the junction contained 10 bases not matched to a gene. The CDR3 nucleotides read TGTGCCAGTTCCCTCAATCGACAGGGGGGCAATCAGCCCCAGCATTTT. Amino acids: CASSLNRQGGNQPQHF. Combining the CDR3 with reference TRBV19 and TRBJ1-5 gives the whole variable domain DGGITQSPKYLFRKEGQNVTLSCEQNLNHDAMYWYRQDPGQGLRLIYYSQIVNDFQKGDIAEGYSVSREKKESFPLTVTSAQKNPTAFYLCASSLNRQGGNQPQHFGDGTRLSIL.

The chain uses TRBV7-8 and TRBJ2-7; TRBD1 matches 8 bases. After removal of 5 bases from V and 6 bases from J, the junction contained 9 bases not matched to a gene. Germline V gene lookup returns CDR1 SGHVS and CDR2 FQNEAQ. This CDR3 is built from 14 residues. The CDR3 region has the DNA TGTGCCAGCAGCCTCCGCGGACAGGGTGGCGAGCAGTACTTC. Translated: CASSLRGQGGEQYF. Drawing the rest from reference TRBV7-8 and TRBJ2-7, the complete variable domain is GAGVSQSPRYKVAKRGQDVALRCDPISGHVSLFWYQQALGQGPEFLTYFQNEAQLDKSGLPSDRFFAERPEGSVSTLKIQRTQQEDSAVYLCASSLRGQGGEQYFGPGTRLTVT.

The chain carries TRBV15 and TRBJ2-3; weak D call: TRBD1 (6 bases). CDR3 size: 15 residues. The V and J ends lost 5 bases and 2 bases respectively, with 14 bases between them. The V gene's germline CDR1 is LNHNV and CDR2 YYDKDF (reference sequence). The CDR3 nucleotides are TGTGCCACCAGCGGCACGACAGGATTCACAGATACGCAGTATTTT. As protein: CATSGTTGFTDTQYF.